Ten or more counts support the clone carrying this TCR beta chain. Its antigen is unidentified. Each CDR3 protein is one row after TCRdb ran MiXCR on the 5' RACE reads. Of hundreds of thousands of distinct CDR3 sequences listed, approximately 10% were seen once; the top ten hold approximately 0.5%. This entry belongs to a study of CD8 T cells in ankylosing spondylitis. The germline CDR1 and CDR2 sequences are SEHNR and FQNEAQ (reference sequence). The CDR3 is 14 residues long. Deletions cut 6 bases from V and 7 bases from J, with 15 bases between. Study observations and caveats: Roughly eight highly homologous variants formed a TCR beta motif that appeared characteristic of ankylosing spondylitis blood.

The chain couples TRBV7-9 to TRBJ2-2; no firm D call. Material: blood, either unsorted or a sorted T cell fraction (not recorded which). This TCR was recovered from a male donor with ankylosing spondylitis. The CDR3 DNA reads as TGTGCCAGCAGTTGGACGGCCACAAACGGGGAGCTGTTTTTT. Protein sequence: CASSWTATNGELFF.